Listed below are T cell receptor beta chains from one sample, sequenced in a study of identical twins. TCRdb recomputed calls from the 5' RACE reads with MiXCR, one row per CDR3 protein. The table lists about 700,000 distinct CDR3 sequences, 8.5% to 9.5% of them singletons. This same sample was also taken into another study, of yellow fever vaccine responses in identical twins.

The sample consisted of PBMCs. These receptors originate from a woman under 30 in good health. Both conserved end residues are part of each CDR3. The D gene is left open where the match is weak. A clone size is listed for some rows: how often the clone was seen (once, few, many), or a class if it is expanded.

clone size,V gene,D gene,J gene,CDR3 DNA,CDR3 protein
many,TRBV7-3,NA,TRBJ2-5,TGTGCCAGCAGCTTAGGAGGGATGCAAGAGACCCAGTACTTC,CASSLGGMQETQYF
NA,TRBV3-1,TRBD2,TRBJ2-5,TGTGCCAGCAGCCAAGAGGGGTCGGGCGGGGGGCGGCAAGAGACCCAGTACTTC,CASSQEGSGGGRQETQYF
NA,TRBV4-3,TRBD2,TRBJ2-3,TGCGCCAGCAGCCAAGACGCTAGCGGTACTGCTGGCACAGATACGCAGTATTTT,CASSQDASGTAGTDTQYF
many,TRBV12-1,NA,TRBJ2-5,TGTGCCAGCAATCTAGAGACCCAGTACTTC,CASNLETQYF
NA,TRBV4-1,TRBD1,TRBJ2-7,TGCGCCAGCAGCCAAGATCCCTCGAGGGGGCAAAACTCCTACGAGCAGTACTTC,CASSQDPSRGQNSYEQYF
few,TRBV6-6,NA,TRBJ2-2,TGTGCCAGCATCGTACCAGGGGACGGGGAGCTGTTTTTT,CASIVPGDGELFF
many,TRBV20-1,TRBD1,TRBJ2-1,TGCAGTGCTAGAGACGGTCTCGGGACAGGGGGCAATGAGCAGTTCTTC,CSARDGLGTGGNEQFF
many,TRBV29-1,NA,TRBJ2-2,TGCAGCGTTGGGGGGGCAGTTAACACCGGGGAGCTGTTTTTT,CSVGGAVNTGELFF
NA,TRBV29-1,TRBD1,TRBJ2-7,TGCAGCGCCCACTCCGGGACAGCCTACGAGCAGTACTTC,CSAHSGTAYEQYF
few,TRBV3-1,NA,TRBJ2-1,TGTGCCAGCAGCCAAGAGACTGTACAAGGGCAGTTCTTC,CASSQETVQGQFF
many,TRBV5-1,TRBD2,TRBJ2-2,TGCGCCAGCAGCTTCAACCCCGGGACTAGCACCGGGGAGCTGTTTTTT,CASSFNPGTSTGELFF
NA,TRBV28,NA,TRBJ2-7,TGTGCCAGCACTAATCGACCCGGGGGCCTCTCCTACGAGCAGTACTTC,CASTNRPGGLSYEQYF
NA,TRBV12-3/TRBV12-4,TRBD1,TRBJ1-1,TGTGCCAGCAGTTGGAGGGACAGAGCTCCGAACACTGAAGCTTTCTTT,CASSWRDRAPNTEAFF
NA,TRBV15,NA,TRBJ2-5,TGTGCCACCAGCAGAGATGCCCCCGCCACGGGAGAGACCCAGTACTTC,CATSRDAPATGETQYF
few,TRBV4-3,NA,TRBJ1-3,TGCGCCAGCAGCCAAGGAGACGGGAGGGGAAACACCATATATTTT,CASSQGDGRGNTIYF
NA,TRBV4-1,TRBD2,TRBJ2-1,TGCGCCAGCAGCCAAGGACTAGCGGTTTTAAATGAGCAGTTCTTC,CASSQGLAVLNEQFF
NA,TRBV6-5,TRBD1,TRBJ2-7,TGTGCCAGCAGTTACTCGGGACAGCAGTACGAGCAGTACTTC,CASSYSGQQYEQYF
many,TRBV12-3/TRBV12-4,NA,TRBJ1-4,TGTGCCAGCAGTTTACGGAATAATGAAAAACTGTTTTTT,CASSLRNNEKLFF
NA,TRBV20-1,NA,TRBJ2-2,TGCAGTGCTAGATCTTCCTCGGTCGGGGAGCTGTTTTTT,CSARSSSVGELFF
many,TRBV28,NA,TRBJ1-1,TGTGCCAGCAGCCCCCTTGCACAGGAAGCTTTCTTT,CASSPLAQEAFF
few,TRBV5-1,NA,TRBJ2-7,TGCGCCAGCAGAAAGGACTGGGGATCCTACGAGCAGTACTTC,CASRKDWGSYEQYF
few,TRBV28,NA,TRBJ2-5,TGTGCCAGCAGTCGGGACTTAATGGAAGAGACCCAGTACTTC,CASSRDLMEETQYF
NA,TRBV12-3/TRBV12-4,TRBD1,TRBJ2-7,TGTGCCAGCAGGCCGGGACAGACCTCCTACGAGCAGTACTTC,CASRPGQTSYEQYF
NA,TRBV20-1,TRBD2,TRBJ2-7,TGCAGTGCTAGAGATTTCCTAGCGGGAGCAAACGAGCAGTACTTC,CSARDFLAGANEQYF
NA,TRBV20-1,TRBD2,TRBJ2-5,TGCAGTGCTAGAGTAGCGGGAGGTCCTAAAGAGACCCAGTACTTC,CSARVAGGPKETQYF
NA,TRBV7-9,TRBD2,TRBJ2-3,TGTGCCAGCAGCACCGGACTAGCGGGAGGGCCGGGAGATACGCAGTATTTT,CASSTGLAGGPGDTQYF
NA,TRBV11-3,TRBD2,TRBJ2-1,TGTGCCAGCAGCCCCCAGATAGCGGGAACCTACAATGAGCAGTTCTTC,CASSPQIAGTYNEQFF
NA,TRBV9,NA,TRBJ1-1,TGTGCCAGCAGCGTACAGACGGCCACTGAAGCTTTCTTT,CASSVQTATEAFF
NA,TRBV6-5,NA,TRBJ1-6,TGTGCCAGCAGTTATTCTTCAAATTCACCCCTCCACTTT,CASSYSSNSPLHF
few,TRBV7-3,NA,TRBJ2-5,TGTGCCAGCAGCTTAATGGACGGGCAGGGGGAGACCCAGTACTTC,CASSLMDGQGETQYF
NA,TRBV6-1,NA,TRBJ2-5,TGTGCCAGCAGTACAACAGGGTTGGAGACCCAGTACTTC,CASSTTGLETQYF
many,TRBV29-1,NA,TRBJ2-6,TGCAGCGTTGAAGAAGGCGTGGGATTCGGCAGGGGCTCTGGGGCCAACGTCCTGACTTTC,CSVEEGVGFGRGSGANVLTF
few,TRBV12-3/TRBV12-4,TRBD2,TRBJ2-7,TGTGCCAGCAGTGCCAGGACTAGCGGAGGGGGGTACGAGCAGTACTTC,CASSARTSGGGYEQYF
NA,TRBV5-1,NA,TRBJ2-7,TGCGCCAGCAGCCAGGCCGGGGGGAGAGGGGGCGAGCAGTACTTC,CASSQAGGRGGEQYF
few,TRBV5-6,TRBD2,TRBJ2-7,TGTGCCAGCAGCCGGACTAGCGATCTTTTTGAGCAGTACTTC,CASSRTSDLFEQYF
many,TRBV15,NA,TRBJ2-2,TGTGCCACCAGCAGAGCTTATAACACCGGGGAGCTGTTTTTT,CATSRAYNTGELFF
many,TRBV7-3,TRBD2,TRBJ2-1,TGTGCCAGCAGCTCCTCCGACGTTAGCGGGAGGGCAAATGAGCAGTTCTTC,CASSSSDVSGRANEQFF
few,TRBV2,TRBD2,TRBJ2-5,TGTGCCAACCTAGCGGGGGCCTTTTACTTC,CANLAGAFYF
few,TRBV2,NA,TRBJ1-5,TGTGCCAGCAGTGAACCAGGTCTTCAGCCCCAGCATTTT,CASSEPGLQPQHF
NA,TRBV7-7,NA,TRBJ2-1,TGTGCTAGCAGCTTTGGTCCGGATGCGGAACAGTTCTTC,CASSFGPDAEQFF
NA,TRBV29-1,NA,TRBJ1-2,TGCAGCGCCCCCCAGCTACCCGGCTATGGCTACACCTTC,CSAPQLPGYGYTF
NA,TRBV20-1,TRBD2,TRBJ2-3,TGCAGTGCCGCCGGGACTAGCGGGAGAACTTCAGATACGCAGTATTTT,CSAAGTSGRTSDTQYF
few,TRBV28,NA,TRBJ2-2,TGTGCCAGCAGTATCTTTGGGGTCGGCACCGGGGAGCTGTTTTTT,CASSIFGVGTGELFF
few,TRBV20-1,TRBD1,TRBJ2-7,TGCAGTGCCACGGACAGGGGCGAGCAGTACTTC,CSATDRGEQYF
many,TRBV4-3,NA,TRBJ2-1,TGCGCCAGCAGCCAAGATATGGCACCGAGCTCCTACAATGAGCAGTTCTTC,CASSQDMAPSSYNEQFF
few,TRBV7-3,TRBD2,TRBJ2-1,TGTGCCAGCAGCCTCGGACTAGAAAGACCCTACGACAATGAGCAGTTCTTC,CASSLGLERPYDNEQFF